These 27 T cell receptor beta chains share one sample of origin, sequenced in a study of regulatory T cells in long-lasting Graves disease. The authors built TCR beta libraries using iRepertoire HTBI primers and Arm-PCR of CDR3 regions. TCRdb re-called the multiplex PCR reads through MiXCR, storing one row per CDR3 protein. The table shows fewer than 350,000 distinct CDR3 sequences, with about 18% occurring only once. Sample time point: newly diagnosed GD, antithyroid drugs for less than 3 months. Making the TCR library involved RNA that had been extracted from PBMCs. The starting material was peripheral blood mononuclear cells (PBMCs), obtained at new diagnosis, from a patient treated with antithyroid drugs. The receptors stem from a female donor with Graves disease.

This clonotype has more than one count but fewer than ten. The V gene is TRBV30, the J gene TRBJ1-2; D unclear. The CDR3 consists of 11 residues. Trimming removed 1 base at V and 5 bases at J, with 5 bases between. Germline assignment: CDR1 GTSNPN and CDR2 SVGIG (reference sequence). In DNA, the CDR3 is TGTGCCTGGAGTGCCTTATATGGCTACACCTTC. Its protein is CAWSALYGYTF. The full variable domain, completed using reference TRBV30 and TRBJ1-2, is SQTIHQWPATLVQPVGSPLSLECTVEGTSNPNLYWYRQAAGRGLQLLFYSVGIGQISSEVPQNLSASRPQDRQFILSSKKLLLSDSGFYLCAWSALYGYTFGSGTRLTVV.

The chain employs TRBV19 and TRBJ2-1, with 7 bases matching TRBD2. The CDR3 loop spans 14 amino acids. From germline, CDR1 is LNHDA and CDR2 SQIVND (reference sequence). The V gene end was trimmed by 3 bases and the J gene end by 9 bases; junction bases not matched to a gene: 8. The chain's CDR3 is CASSIPAREGEQFF. In DNA form, the CDR3 reads TGTGCCAGTAGTATCCCGGCTAGGGAGGGTGAGCAGTTCTTC.

The sample holds many counts of this clonotype. This chain connects TRBV11-3 to TRBJ1-1; D uncertain. Trimming took off 4 bases at V and 0 bases at J, with 6 bases between the two ends. In germline, CDR1 is SGHNT, CDR2 YENEEA. This CDR3 has 13 amino acids. CDR3 in DNA: TGTGCCAGCAGCTCCATAGTGAACACTGAAGCTTTCTTT. Translated, it gives CASSSIVNTEAFF.

This clonotype was seen ten or more times. The chain uses TRBV9 and TRBJ2-1; TRBD2 might be the D (5 bases). V was shortened by 1 base and J by 0 bases, with 8 bases between the two germline ends. Germline V gene lookup returns CDR1 SGDLS and CDR2 YYNGEE. The CDR3 loop spans 15 amino acids. CDR3 DNA sequence: TGTGCCAGCAGCGTACAGGAGGCCTCCTACAATGAGCAGTTCTTC. Protein: CASSVQEASYNEQFF.

The chain uses TRBV14 and TRBJ2-5; 13 bases match TRBD2. The junction had 4 bases not matched to a gene; V was cut back by 1 base and J by 5 bases. The CDR3 sequence is 16 residues long. CDR1 and CDR2 (germline): SGHDN, FVKESK. This CDR3 reads CASSQGGLAGLETQYF. The DNA for the CDR3 is TGTGCCAGCAGCCAAGGGGGACTAGCGGGATTGGAGACCCAGTACTTC.

This clonotype was counted many times. The genes are TRBV28 and TRBJ1-2; TRBD1 matches at 7 bases. The CDR3 sequence is 15 residues long. Unmatched junction bases numbered 14, after V lost 6 bases and J lost 7 bases. CDR1 MDHEN and CDR2 SYDVKM come from the germline V gene. The CDR3 loop reads CASRPTTGSFSGYTF. CDR3 in DNA: TGTGCCAGCAGACCGACGACAGGGAGTTTCAGTGGCTACACCTTC.

This clonotype has at least ten counts. V gene TRBV18 combines with J gene TRBJ2-1; 7 bases line up with TRBD2. The CDR3 contains 17 residues. Trimming removed 3 bases from V and 3 bases from J; junction bases left unmatched: 11. The V gene's germline CDR1 is KGHSH and CDR2 LQKENI. The DNA for the CDR3 is TGTGCCAGCTCACCCCTAGGACTAGGCCTGTTCTACAATGAGCAGTTCTTC. This encodes CASSPLGLGLFYNEQFF.

DNA for the CDR3: TGCGCCAGCAGCCTGGTAGCGGGAAACTCATACCAGTCCTACGAGCAGTACTTC. It encodes CASSLVAGNSYQSYEQYF. V usage is TRBV4-1 and J usage is TRBJ2-7, with TRBD2 identical over 8 bases. The trim removed 4 bases at V and 1 base at J, leaving 15 bases unmatched. This CDR3 has 18 amino acids. CDR1 is MGHRA and CDR2 is YSYEKL in the germline V gene.

This sequence joins TRBV7-2 and TRBJ1-4; D may be TRBD1 (6 bases). The CDR3 is made up of 14 amino acids. CDR1 is SGHTA, CDR2 FQGNSA, per germline. V was clipped by 4 bases and J by 8 bases, with 14 bases between them. CDR3 in amino acids: CASSSGRGNEKLFF. The DNA of the CDR3 is TGTGCCAGCAGCTCGGGGAGGGGGAACGAAAAACTGTTTTTT.

A few counts support this clonotype. The chain is built from TRBV12-3 or TRBV12-4 and TRBJ2-3; maybe TRBD2 (6 bases). The CDR3 has 15 residues. V gave up 5 bases and J gave up 1 base, with 13 bases separating them. Here the CDR3 reads CASSHPGGGTDTQYF. CDR3 nucleotides: TGTGCCAGCAGTCACCCCGGCGGGGGCACAGATACGCAGTATTTT.

This chain links TRBV27 with TRBJ2-5; D is unresolved. V was cut by 3 bases and J by 1 base, with 9 bases left in between. CDR1 MNHEY and CDR2 SMNVEV come from the germline V gene (reference sequence). The CDR3 loop spans 14 amino acids. CDR3 in amino acids: CASSFEPLQETQYF. The CDR3 DNA sequence: TGTGCCAGCAGTTTCGAACCGCTCCAAGAGACCCAGTACTTC.

The table lists this clonotype with many counts. This chain links TRBV19 with TRBJ2-7; possibly TRBD2 for D (5 bases). Trimming stripped 3 bases from V and 2 bases from J, with 11 bases between. Per the germline V gene, CDR1 is LNHDA and CDR2 is SQIVND (reference sequence). CDR3 length equals 14 residues. CDR3 amino acids: CASSMFEGTYEQYF. In DNA form, the CDR3 reads TGTGCCAGTAGTATGTTCGAGGGAACCTACGAGCAGTACTTC. The variable domain in full, completed from reference TRBV19 and TRBJ2-7, reads DGGITQSPKYLFRKEGQNVTLSCEQNLNHDAMYWYRQDPGQGLRLIYYSQIVNDFQKGDIAEGYSVSREKKESFPLTVTSAQKNPTAFYLCASSMFEGTYEQYFGPGTRLTVT.

With respect to this clonotype: A far larger clone is just one base off, so this is likely a read error. V is TRBV12-5 and J is TRBJ2-1; TRBD1 aligns across 8 bases. The CDR3 extends over 15 amino acids. CDR1 LGHNT and CDR2 FRNRAP come from the germline V gene. The CDR3 loop is CACSGQGEGYNEQFF. The CDR3 bases are TGTGCCTGCAGCGGACAGGGCGAAGGATACAATGAGCAGTTCTTC.

This clonotype was detected a few times. This chain joins TRBV5-1 and TRBJ2-1; D possibly corresponds to TRBD1 (6 bases). Per the germline V gene, CDR1 is SGHRS and CDR2 is YFSETQ. V was trimmed by 1 base and J by 3 bases, leaving 11 bases between them. This CDR3 is 15 amino acids long. In nucleotides, the CDR3 is TGCGCCAGCAGCTTGTGGCAGGGGAGCTACAATGAGCAGTTCTTC. This encodes CASSLWQGSYNEQFF. The whole variable domain, remainder taken from reference TRBV5-1 and TRBJ2-1, is KAGVTQTPRYLIKTRGQQVTLSCSPISGHRSVSWYQQTPGQGLQFLFEYFSETQRNKGNFPGRFSGRQFSNSRSEMNVSTLELGDSALYLCASSLWQGSYNEQFFGPGTRLTVL.

To note about this clonotype: A much larger clone lies one base from this, so it may be a read error. The genes are TRBV5-1 and TRBJ2-5, with 7 bases aligning to TRBD1. The CDR3 consists of 15 residues. Germline assignment: CDR1 SGHRS and CDR2 YFSETQ. The CDR3 DNA sequence: TGCGCCTGCAGCTTGGCCGTAGGGGGCGGAGAGACCCAGTACTTC. Protein product: CACSLAVGGGETQYF.

This clonotype was counted ten times or more. This sequence joins TRBV28 and TRBJ2-7; D possibly corresponds to TRBD1 (6 bases). V lost 6 bases and J 0 bases, leaving 15 bases between the germline ends. The CDR3 loop spans 15 amino acids. The V gene's germline CDR1 is MDHEN and CDR2 SYDVKM. The CDR3, as DNA: TGTGCCAGCAGCCTAGAGGGGGAGAGCTCCTACGAGCAGTACTTC. Its translation: CASSLEGESSYEQYF.

This clonotype was detected many times. CDR3 residues: CASSLTGIGETQYF. The DNA of the CDR3 is TGTGCCAGCAGCTTAACAGGGATAGGGGAGACCCAGTACTTC. The chain combines TRBV7-3 with TRBJ2-5; D ambiguous. V was shortened by 0 bases and J by 5 bases, with 10 bases between the two germline ends. Germline V gene sequence: CDR1 SGHTA, CDR2 FQGTGA. The CDR3 sequence is 14 residues long.

The rearrangement links TRBV28 to TRBJ2-3; 14 positions agree with TRBD2. Trimming took 4 bases from V and 5 from J; bases not matched to a gene: 11. Germline CDR1 MDHEN, CDR2 SYDVKM. This CDR3 spans 18 amino acids. The CDR3 region is CASSSPGLAGEIRDTQYF. Written as DNA, the CDR3 is TGTGCCAGCAGTTCCCCGGGACTAGCGGGAGAAATTCGAGATACGCAGTATTTT.

In its sample, this clonotype was seen many times. The chain couples TRBV7-2 to TRBJ1-2; D not certain. V gave up 1 base and J gave up 5 bases, with 11 bases separating them. Germline CDR1 and CDR2: SGHTA and FQGNSA. CDR3 size: 14 residues. The chain's CDR3 is CASSLGGRAYGYTF. In nucleotides, the CDR3 is TGTGCCAGCAGCTTAGGCGGGCGTGCGTATGGCTACACCTTC.

Relative to its sample, this clonotype is medium-sized. The rearrangement links TRBV6-1 to TRBJ2-2; D perhaps matches TRBD2 (6 bases). This CDR3 comprises 15 residues. The V gene lost 2 bases and the J gene lost 4 bases, with 11 bases spanning the gap. The germline CDR1 and CDR2 sequences are MNHNS and SASEGT. CDR3 sequence: CASSEKDGSTGELFF. The CDR3 coding sequence is TGTGCCAGCAGTGAAAAAGACGGGAGCACCGGGGAGCTGTTTTTT.

This clonotype was seen repeatedly, ten times or more. V is TRBV12-3 or TRBV12-4 and J is TRBJ2-7, with 9 positions matching TRBD1. V lost 5 bases, J lost 5 bases, and 7 bases stayed unmatched. This CDR3 comprises 14 residues. CDR3 sequence reads: CASSPGTGFNEQYF. The CDR3 DNA is TGTGCCAGCAGTCCCGGGACAGGGTTTAACGAGCAGTACTTC.

This clonotype came up a few times. The chain uses TRBV11-2 and TRBJ2-1, with 9 bases aligning to TRBD2. V shed 3 bases and J 8 bases; nucleotides not matched to a gene: 14. This CDR3 contains 17 residues. The germline V gene encodes CDR1 SGHAT and CDR2 FQNNGV. The CDR3 here is CASSFLSGSHLRDEQFF. CDR3 in DNA: TGTGCCAGCAGCTTCCTTAGCGGGAGTCATCTGCGAGATGAGCAGTTCTTC.

The rearrangement joins TRBV6-8 to TRBJ2-2; weak D call: TRBD2 (5 bases). With 6 bases removed from V and 5 bases from J, the gap between germline ends came to 16 bases. The CDR3 consists of 15 residues. The germline V gene has CDR1 MNHGY and CDR2 SAAAGT. The CDR3 DNA reads TGTGCCAGCAGAGATCTAGCCGTTGTAACCGGGGAGCTGTTTTTT. It yields the protein CASRDLAVVTGELFF.

This clonotype was observed at least ten times. The rearrangement links TRBV28 to TRBJ1-4; D unclear. The CDR3 runs to 17 residues. CDR1 is MDHEN and CDR2 is SYDVKM in the germline V gene. V was pared by 10 bases and J by 6 bases, with 27 bases between. The DNA for the CDR3 is TGTGCCACCCTCTCAAGCAGGACGGCGCTAATAGATGAAAAACTGTTTTTT. It encodes CATLSSRTALIDEKLFF.

The chain employs TRBV13 and TRBJ1-1; D possibly corresponds to TRBD1 (6 bases). The V and J ends lost 4 bases and 1 base respectively, with 13 bases between them. The CDR3 is made up of 15 amino acids. From germline, CDR1 is PRHDT and CDR2 FYEKMQ (reference sequence). The CDR3 reads CASSYRTVKNTEAFF. In DNA form, the CDR3 reads TGTGCCAGCAGCTATAGGACAGTTAAGAACACTGAAGCTTTCTTT.

This clonotype was detected ten times or more. V usage is TRBV28 and J usage is TRBJ2-7; D tentatively fits TRBD1 or TRBD2 (6 bases each). The CDR3 length is 12 residues. V shed 7 bases and J shed 2 bases, with 9 bases lying between them. Germline V gene sequence: CDR1 MDHEN, CDR2 SYDVKM. DNA for the CDR3: TGTGCCAGCAAAGGGGGGCCCTACGAGCAGTACTTC. Amino acids: CASKGGPYEQYF.

A word on this clonotype: Since a much larger clone is just one base distant, this may be a read error. J is TRBJ2-1 and V is TRBV3-1; D not resolved. The V gene lost 3 bases and the J gene lost 10 bases, with 10 bases spanning the gap. The CDR3 totals 12 residues. CDR1 and CDR2 from the germline V gene are LGHDT and YNNKEL (reference sequence). The CDR3 nucleotides are TGTGCCAGCAGCCAGACGACATTCGAGCAGTTCTTC. Residues: CASSQTTFEQFF.